The 9 T cell receptor beta chains reported below all come from one sample, sequenced in a study of blood T cell repertoires in COVID-19. This table comes from immunoSEQ multiplex PCR, and its TCRdb copy is limited to in-frame clones, with some not included. The sample records 300,000 to 400,000 clones, approximately 88% being singletons. The sequencing sample was made of peripheral blood. These receptors all come from a woman aged 25 to 39 with COVID-19, enrolled during active disease.

The sample holds one count of this clone. This sequence joins TRBV3-1 (or the pseudogene TRBV3-2) and TRBJ1-3; TRBD1 matches at 7 bases. CDR1 is LGHDT, CDR2 YNNKEL, per germline (reference sequence). V shed 1 base, J shed 8 bases, and the junction held 5 bases outside the gene matches. There are 14 residues in the CDR3. CDR3 DNA: TGTGCCAGCAGCCAAGGACAGGGCGCGCACACCATATATTTT. Its translation: CASSQGQGAHTIYF.

The chain has TRBV5-1 and TRBJ2-1; D is undetermined. V gave up 0 bases and J gave up 7 bases, with 5 bases separating them. Germline V lookup: CDR1 SGHRS, CDR2 YFSETQ. CDR3 size: 12 residues. The CDR3 nucleotides are TGCGCCAGCAGCTTGGGCCAGAATGAGCAGTTCTTC. Amino acids: CASSLGQNEQFF.

The rearrangement joins TRBV3-1 (or the pseudogene TRBV3-2) to TRBJ2-3; 11 bases map to TRBD2. The CDR3 has 16 residues. Germline assignment: CDR1 LGHDT and CDR2 YNNKEL (reference sequence). Trimming removed 4 bases from V and 2 bases from J; junction bases left unmatched: 5. CDR3 protein: CASSRRLAGSTDTQYF. As DNA, the CDR3 is TGTGCCAGCAGCCGTAGACTAGCGGGATCCACAGATACGCAGTATTTT.

The gene calls are TRBV6-6 and TRBJ1-2; the match to TRBD1 covers 10 bases. The CDR3 is 14 amino acids. V shed 5 bases, J shed 4 bases, and the junction held 4 bases outside the gene matches. Per germline, CDR1 MNHNY and CDR2 SVGAGI (reference sequence). The CDR3 loop is CASSGGQGTYGYTF. The CDR3 DNA reads TGTGCCAGCAGTGGGGGACAGGGGACCTATGGCTACACCTTC.

This sequence joins TRBV6-1 and TRBJ2-7; TRBD2 matches 12 bases. Germline loops: CDR1 MNHNS, CDR2 SASEGT. CDR3 length: 14 amino acids. J lost 2 bases, V lost 6 bases, and 2 bases had no gene match. The CDR3 loop is CASRRTSGAYEQYF. The CDR3 nucleotides read TGTGCCAGCAGGCGGACTAGCGGGGCCTACGAGCAGTACTTC.

The chain is built from TRBV6-1 and TRBJ2-7, with D maybe TRBD2 (5 bases). The CDR3 covers 15 residues. V dropped 0 bases and J dropped 3 bases, with 12 bases sitting between them. The germline V gene has CDR1 MNHNS and CDR2 SASEGT. CDR3 protein: CASSEASDWVYEQYV. The CDR3 nucleotides read TGTGCCAGCAGTGAAGCATCGGACTGGGTCTACGAGCAGTACGTC.

The J gene is TRBJ1-3, the V gene TRBV19; possible D gene TRBD1, 6 bases. The ends were cut back, 2 bases at V and 2 bases at J, with 13 bases in the middle. Germline V CDR1 and CDR2: LNHDA, SQIVND (reference sequence). The CDR3 totals 16 residues. The DNA of the CDR3 is TGTGCCAGTAGTATACCGGGGGGCAGCGCTGGAAACACCATATATTTT. This codes for CASSIPGGSAGNTIYF.

Worth noting for this clone: One end of the junction fails to match germline, which may point to a read error. In nucleotides, the CDR3 is TGTGCCAGCAGCTACAGGGGCGGTGGGTCCTCTTTT. Translating gives CASSYRGGGSSF. The gene calls are TRBV28 and TRBJ1-1; 7 bases fit TRBD1. Germline CDR1 reads MDHEN; CDR2 reads SYDVKM. This CDR3 has 12 amino acids.

This chain links TRBV19 with TRBJ2-3; D might be TRBD1 (6 bases). Germline-derived CDR1 and CDR2 are LNHDA and SQIVND (reference sequence). This CDR3 spans 15 amino acids. V was shortened by 3 bases and J by 2 bases, with 12 bases between the two germline ends. The CDR3 spells CASSMGQGLTDTQYF. For the CDR3, the DNA is TGTGCCAGTAGTATGGGGCAGGGGCTCACAGATACGCAGTATTTT.